One and the same sample provided the 20 T cell receptor beta chains below, sequenced in a study of CD8+ T cells in alopecia areata (dated by TCRdb to about 2018). Library preparation employed the immunoSEQ multiplex PCR assay. RNA was extracted from all samples and reverse transcribed into cDNA as template for TCR sequencing. The clones in this table, taken by TCRdb from immuneACCESS, are in-frame only. Not every clone is retained; where verified, under half of the shortfall comes from an unresolved V gene, and the cause of the rest is unknown. Within this sample are some 150,000 clones, with approximately 60% of them counted one time only. The biggest ten clones account for roughly a third of the sample. The sample consisted of CD8+ T cells sorted from blood. The receptors stem from a human donor in good health.

This clone was detected only a few times. Other DNA sequences from this sample encode an identical CDR3 as well. The chain's CDR3 is CASSVAGSGANVLTF. The CDR3 DNA is TGTGCCAGCAGCGTAGCGGGCTCTGGGGCCAACGTCCTGACTTTC. The chain employs TRBV9 and TRBJ2-6; D remains unclear. Deletions cut 0 bases from V and 0 bases from J, with 4 bases between. This CDR3 region has 15 residues. Germline V gene data show CDR1 as SGDLS and CDR2 as YYNGEE.

The chain employs TRBV30 and TRBJ2-1; D perhaps matches TRBD2 (6 bases). The CDR3 runs 15 residues. Germline V gene data show CDR1 as GTSNPN and CDR2 as SVGIG (reference sequence). V lost 2 bases and J 0 bases, leaving 11 bases between the germline ends. Written as DNA, the CDR3 is TGTGCCTGGAGTTATAGCGGAAACTCCTACAATGAGCAGTTCTTC. This translates into CAWSYSGNSYNEQFF.

CDR3 in amino acids: CASSWGSGQTYEQYF. The CDR3, as DNA: TGCGCCAGCAGCTGGGGTTCGGGCCAAACCTACGAGCAGTACTTC. The chain recombines TRBV5-1 with TRBJ2-7; the D is unclear. CDR3 length: 15 residues. V lost 3 bases to trimming and J lost 2 bases, with 15 bases between them. CDR1 is SGHRS, CDR2 YFSETQ, per germline.

This CDR3 reads CASSLGGPPEAFF. DNA for the CDR3: TGTGCCAGCAGCTTAGGCGGCCCGCCAGAAGCTTTCTTT. The chain carries TRBV5-6 and TRBJ1-1; D gene ambiguous. CDR1 is SGHDT, CDR2 YYEEEE, per germline. Trimming stripped 2 bases from V and 8 bases from J, with 13 bases between. The CDR3 extends over 13 amino acids. Full variable domain (rest looked up from reference TRBV5-6 and TRBJ1-1): DAGVTQSPTHLIKTRGQQVTLRCSPKSGHDTVSWYQQALGQGPQFIFQYYEEEERQRGNFPDRFSGHQFPNYSSELNVNALLLGDSALYLCASSLGGPPEAFFGQGTRLTVV.

This clone was counted once. An end of the junction differs from the germline gene, which may be a read error. The J gene is TRBJ1-5, the V gene TRBV27, with no clear D. This CDR3 spans 14 amino acids. Germline assignment: CDR1 MNHEY and CDR2 SMNVEV (reference sequence). CDR3 coding DNA: TGTGCCAGCAGTTTATCCACAGCGAATACGGATATGTATTTT. Protein: CASSLSTANTDMYF.

The gene calls are TRBV2 and TRBJ1-5; perhaps TRBD1 as D (5 bases). This CDR3 contains 17 residues. V dropped 0 bases and J dropped 4 bases, with 16 bases sitting between them. Germline loops: CDR1 SNHLY, CDR2 FYNNEI. Here the CDR3 reads CASSEAPGTVINQPQHF. The CDR3 region has the DNA TGTGCCAGCAGTGAAGCGCCCGGGACGGTCATAAATCAGCCCCAGCATTTT.

The chain links TRBV9 to TRBJ2-1, with D perhaps matching TRBD1 or TRBD2 (5 bases each). The CDR3 is made up of 14 amino acids. Germline assignment: CDR1 SGDLS and CDR2 YYNGEE. V lost 7 bases, J lost 3 bases, and 14 bases lay in between. The CDR3 reads CASRGGSDYNEQFF. The CDR3 DNA reads TGTGCCAGCCGGGGCGGGTCTGACTACAATGAGCAGTTCTTC. The whole variable domain, filled in from reference TRBV9 and TRBJ2-1, reads DSGVTQTPKHLITATGQRVTLRCSPRSGDLSVYWYQQSLDQGLQFLIQYYNGEERAKGNILERFSAQQFPDLHSELNLSSLELGDSALYFCASRGGSDYNEQFFGPGTRLTVL.

The gene calls are TRBV11-3 and TRBJ2-2; D unresolved. This CDR3 is 12 amino acids long. Germline V gives CDR1 SGHNT, CDR2 YENEEA. Trimming cost V 1 base and J 7 bases, with 4 bases left between them. As DNA, the CDR3 is TGTGCCAGCAGCTTAGCGGGCGGGGAGCTGTTTTTT. It translates to CASSLAGGELFF.

The rearrangement joins TRBV25-1 to TRBJ2-7; D gene uncertain. V lost 2 bases, J lost 0 bases, and 8 bases lay in between. Germline V lookup: CDR1 MGHDK, CDR2 SYGVNS. The CDR3 runs to 14 residues. CDR3 amino acids: CASSEEGPSYEQYF. Written as DNA, the CDR3 is TGTGCCAGCAGTGAAGAAGGGCCCTCCTACGAGCAGTACTTC.

The chain combines TRBV9 with TRBJ2-2; tentatively, D is TRBD2 (6 bases). The CDR3 is 15 residues long. The V end lost 3 bases, the J end lost 4 bases, and 13 bases lay between the germline ends. CDR1 is SGDLS, CDR2 YYNGEE, per germline. CDR3 protein: CASSEASESTGELFF. The CDR3 DNA reads TGTGCCAGCAGCGAGGCTAGCGAGAGCACCGGGGAGCTGTTTTTT.

The chain recombines TRBV11-2 with TRBJ2-5; TRBD2 matches at 7 bases. Germline-derived CDR1 and CDR2 are SGHAT and FQNNGV. V shed 3 bases and J 4 bases; nucleotides not matched to a gene: 5. This CDR3 is 14 amino acids long. The CDR3 protein is CASSFSGTAETQYF. The CDR3 DNA reads as TGTGCCAGCAGCTTCAGCGGGACGGCAGAGACCCAGTACTTC.

This rearrangement joins TRBV13 to TRBJ2-3, with 10 bases matching TRBD2. Germline V lookup: CDR1 PRHDT, CDR2 FYEKMQ (reference sequence). The CDR3 extends over 15 amino acids. J lost 6 bases, V lost 4 bases, and 7 bases had no gene match. CDR3 nucleotides: TGTGCCAGCAGCTGGCTAGCGGGAGAACGTGATACGCAGTATTTT. The encoded protein is CASSWLAGERDTQYF.

The chain couples TRBV7-9 to TRBJ2-7; 7 bases match TRBD1. The CDR3 is made up of 15 amino acids. Germline assignment: CDR1 SEHNR and CDR2 FQNEAQ (reference sequence). V was pared by 5 bases and J by 1 base, with 8 bases of the junction left unmatched. The CDR3 DNA follows: TGTGCCAGCAGCCCCAGGTCGGGACAGTCCTACGAGCAGTACTTC. This translates into CASSPRSGQSYEQYF. Full variable domain (missing parts from reference TRBV7-9 and TRBJ2-7): DTGVSQNPRHKITKRGQNVTFRCDPISEHNRLYWYRQTLGQGPEFLTYFQNEAQLEKSRLLSDRFSAERPKGSFSTLEIQRTEQGDSAMYLCASSPRSGQSYEQYFGPGTRLTVT.

The J gene is TRBJ2-2, the V gene TRBV6-1; D gene uncertain. Germline CDR1 and CDR2: MNHNS and SASEGT. The CDR3 contains 11 residues. Deletions cut 7 bases from V and 8 bases from J, with 8 bases between. CDR3 sequence (DNA): TGTGCCAGCATGCTGGTTGGGGAGCTGTTTTTT. Encoded protein: CASMLVGELFF.

This clone was counted only a few times. V is TRBV27 and J is TRBJ2-7; D gene unclear. This CDR3 region has 13 residues. In germline, CDR1 is MNHEY, CDR2 SMNVEV (reference sequence). V lost 2 bases, J lost 2 bases, and 7 bases lay in between. CDR3 residues: CASSLASPYEQYF. The CDR3 DNA is TGTGCCAGCAGTTTAGCCAGCCCCTACGAGCAGTACTTC.

The chain recombines TRBV30 with TRBJ2-7; D remains unclear. The V and J ends lost 1 base and 2 bases respectively, with 15 bases between them. The CDR3 spans 15 residues. CDR1 and CDR2 from the germline V gene are GTSNPN and SVGIG (reference sequence). The CDR3, as DNA: TGTGCCTGGAGTGCCCCGGTTGGGCGTCCCTACGAGCAGTACTTC. Translated: CAWSAPVGRPYEQYF.

This clone was seen a handful of times. This chain connects TRBV29-1 to TRBJ1-5; possibly TRBD1 for D (6 bases). V was shortened by 4 bases and J by 5 bases, with 12 bases between the two germline ends. The length of the CDR3 is 13 residues. The V gene's germline CDR1 is SQVTM and CDR2 ANQGSEA. CDR3 bases: TGCAGCGTTGCCACAGGGTCGGATCAGCCCCAGCATTTT. Amino acids: CSVATGSDQPQHF.

This clone has only a few counts. The rearrangement links TRBV5-4 to TRBJ2-5; 11 bases align to TRBD2. The V and J ends lost 3 bases and 1 base, in that order; junction bases with no gene match: 5. CDR3 length equals 16 residues. Germline V lookup: CDR1 SGHNT, CDR2 YYREEE (reference sequence). The CDR3 region is CASSSRTSGPQETQYF. The CDR3 nucleotides are TGTGCCAGCAGCTCACGGACTAGCGGGCCCCAAGAGACCCAGTACTTC.

This clone was counted a few times. The chain is built from TRBV29-1 and TRBJ2-1; D remains unclear. Germline CDR1 and CDR2: SQVTM and ANQGSEA. The germline V and J ends were trimmed by 3 bases and 9 bases, with 9 bases remaining between them. CDR3 length: 11 amino acids. The CDR3 reads CSVERLGEQFF. The CDR3 bases are TGCAGCGTTGAGCGGCTGGGTGAGCAGTTCTTC.

The chain joins TRBV30 to TRBJ1-1; D is possibly TRBD1 (6 bases). Trimming took 5 bases from V and 4 from J, leaving 20 bases between them. In germline, CDR1 is GTSNPN, CDR2 SVGIG (reference sequence). The CDR3 loop spans 15 amino acids. Here the CDR3 reads CAWVPSIWGATEAFF. The DNA of the CDR3 is TGTGCCTGGGTTCCCTCCATTTGGGGGGCCACTGAAGCTTTCTTT.